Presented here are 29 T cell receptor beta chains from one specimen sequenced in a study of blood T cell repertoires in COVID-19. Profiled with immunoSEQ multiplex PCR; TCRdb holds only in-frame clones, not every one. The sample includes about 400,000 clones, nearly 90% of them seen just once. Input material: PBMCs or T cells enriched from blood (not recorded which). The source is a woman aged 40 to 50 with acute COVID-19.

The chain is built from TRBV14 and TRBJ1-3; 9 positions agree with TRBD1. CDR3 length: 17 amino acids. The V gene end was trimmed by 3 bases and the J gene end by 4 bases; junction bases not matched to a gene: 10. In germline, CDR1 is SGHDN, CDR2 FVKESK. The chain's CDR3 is CASSHPTGTGFGNTIYF. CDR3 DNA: TGTGCCAGCAGCCACCCGACCGGGACAGGGTTCGGAAACACCATATATTTT.

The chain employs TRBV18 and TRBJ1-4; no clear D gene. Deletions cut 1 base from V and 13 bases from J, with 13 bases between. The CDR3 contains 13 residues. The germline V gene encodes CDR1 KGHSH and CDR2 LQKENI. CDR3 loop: CASSPLVAGSLFF. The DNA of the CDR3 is TGTGCCAGCTCACCACTGGTGGCGGGATCACTGTTTTTT.

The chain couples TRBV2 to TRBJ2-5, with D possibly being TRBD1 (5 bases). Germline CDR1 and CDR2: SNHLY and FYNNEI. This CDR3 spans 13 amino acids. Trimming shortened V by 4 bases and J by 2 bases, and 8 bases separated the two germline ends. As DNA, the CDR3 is TGTGCCAGCAGTGTACAGGATCAAGAGACCCAGTACTTC. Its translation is CASSVQDQETQYF.

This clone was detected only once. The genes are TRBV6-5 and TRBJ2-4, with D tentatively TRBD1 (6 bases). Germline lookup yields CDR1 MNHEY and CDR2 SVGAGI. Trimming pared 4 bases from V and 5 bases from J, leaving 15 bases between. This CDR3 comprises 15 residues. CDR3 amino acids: CASSSSKAGENIQYF. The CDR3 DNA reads TGTGCCAGCAGTTCATCAAAGGCAGGGGAAAACATTCAGTACTTC.

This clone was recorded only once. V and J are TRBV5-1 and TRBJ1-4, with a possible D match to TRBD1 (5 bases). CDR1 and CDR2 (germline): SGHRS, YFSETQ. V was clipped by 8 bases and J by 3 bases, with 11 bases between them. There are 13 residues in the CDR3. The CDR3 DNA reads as TGCGCCAGTAGACGACAGCCTAATGAAAAACTGTTTTTT. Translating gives CASRRQPNEKLFF.

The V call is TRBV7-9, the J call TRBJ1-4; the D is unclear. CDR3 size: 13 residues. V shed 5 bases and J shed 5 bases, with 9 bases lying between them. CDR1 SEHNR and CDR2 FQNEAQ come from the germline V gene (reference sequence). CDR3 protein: CASSETGNEKLFF. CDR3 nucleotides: TGTGCCAGCAGCGAGACGGGGAATGAAAAACTGTTTTTT.

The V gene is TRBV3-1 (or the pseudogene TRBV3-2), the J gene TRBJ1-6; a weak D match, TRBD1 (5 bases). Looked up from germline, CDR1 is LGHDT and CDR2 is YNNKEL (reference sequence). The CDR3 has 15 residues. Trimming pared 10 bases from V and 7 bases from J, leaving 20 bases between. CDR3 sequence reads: CAIGAGAGTNSPLHF. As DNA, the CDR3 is TGTGCCATCGGGGCGGGAGCAGGGACCAATTCACCCCTCCACTTT.

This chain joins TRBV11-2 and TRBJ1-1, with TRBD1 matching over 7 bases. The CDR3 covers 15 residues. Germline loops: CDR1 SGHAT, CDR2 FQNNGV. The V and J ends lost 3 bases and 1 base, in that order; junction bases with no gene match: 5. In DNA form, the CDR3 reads TGTGCCAGCAGCTTGGGACAGACCAAGAACACTGAAGCTTTCTTT. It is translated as CASSLGQTKNTEAFF.

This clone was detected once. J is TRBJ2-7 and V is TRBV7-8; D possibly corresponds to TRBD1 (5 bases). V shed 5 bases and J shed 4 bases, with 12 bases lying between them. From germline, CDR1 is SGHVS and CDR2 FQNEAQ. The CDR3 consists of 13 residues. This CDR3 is CASSPWTKYEQYF. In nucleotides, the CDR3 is TGTGCCAGCAGCCCGTGGACAAAGTACGAGCAGTACTTC. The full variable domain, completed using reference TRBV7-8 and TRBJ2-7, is GAGVSQSPRYKVAKRGQDVALRCDPISGHVSLFWYQQALGQGPEFLTYFQNEAQLDKSGLPSDRFFAERPEGSVSTLKIQRTQQEDSAVYLCASSPWTKYEQYFGPGTRLTVT.

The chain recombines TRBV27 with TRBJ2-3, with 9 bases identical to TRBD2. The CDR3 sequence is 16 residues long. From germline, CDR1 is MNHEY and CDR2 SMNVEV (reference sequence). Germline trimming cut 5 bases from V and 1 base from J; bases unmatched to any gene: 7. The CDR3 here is CASSPIRGGGTDTQYF. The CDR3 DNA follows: TGTGCCAGCAGTCCGATTCGCGGGGGGGGCACAGATACGCAGTATTTT.

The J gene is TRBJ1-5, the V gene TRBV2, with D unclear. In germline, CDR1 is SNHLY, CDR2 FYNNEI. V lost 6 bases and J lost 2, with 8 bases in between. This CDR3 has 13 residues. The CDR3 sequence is CASSRGGNQPQHF. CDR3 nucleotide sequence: TGTGCCAGCAGCCGAGGTGGCAATCAGCCCCAGCATTTT.

CDR3 coding DNA: TGTGCCAGCAGGAAGGACAGGGGCAATGAAAAACTGTTTTTT. Translation gives CASRKDRGNEKLFF. The chain carries TRBV6-5 and TRBJ1-4, with 9 bases fitting TRBD1. The CDR3 sequence is 14 residues long. Germline trimming cut 6 bases from V and 5 bases from J; bases unmatched to any gene: 4. The germline V gene has CDR1 MNHEY and CDR2 SVGAGI.

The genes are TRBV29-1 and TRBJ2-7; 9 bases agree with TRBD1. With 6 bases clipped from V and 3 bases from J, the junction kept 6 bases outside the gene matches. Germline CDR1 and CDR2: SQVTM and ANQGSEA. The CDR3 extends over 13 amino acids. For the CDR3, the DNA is TGCAGCGTCTGTCCGGGACAGGGCTACGAGCAGTACTTC. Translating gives CSVCPGQGYEQYF.

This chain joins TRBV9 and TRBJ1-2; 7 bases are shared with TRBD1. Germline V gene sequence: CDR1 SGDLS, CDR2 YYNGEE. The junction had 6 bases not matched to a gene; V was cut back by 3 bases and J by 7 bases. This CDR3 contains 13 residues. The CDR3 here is CASSATGSRGYTF. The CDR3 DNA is TGTGCCAGCAGCGCGACAGGGTCTCGTGGCTACACCTTC.

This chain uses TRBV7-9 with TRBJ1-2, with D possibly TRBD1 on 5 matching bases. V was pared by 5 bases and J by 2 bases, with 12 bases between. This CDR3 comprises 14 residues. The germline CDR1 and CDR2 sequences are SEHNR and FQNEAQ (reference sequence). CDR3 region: CASSPEQGNYGYTF. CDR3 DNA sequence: TGTGCCAGCAGCCCAGAGCAGGGAAACTATGGCTACACCTTC.

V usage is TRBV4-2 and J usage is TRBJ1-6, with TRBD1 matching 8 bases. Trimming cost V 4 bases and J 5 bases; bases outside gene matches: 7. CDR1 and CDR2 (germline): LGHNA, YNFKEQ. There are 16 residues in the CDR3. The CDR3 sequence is CASSPTMTGDNSPLHF. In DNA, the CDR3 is TGTGCCAGCAGCCCAACTATGACAGGGGATAATTCACCCCTCCACTTT.

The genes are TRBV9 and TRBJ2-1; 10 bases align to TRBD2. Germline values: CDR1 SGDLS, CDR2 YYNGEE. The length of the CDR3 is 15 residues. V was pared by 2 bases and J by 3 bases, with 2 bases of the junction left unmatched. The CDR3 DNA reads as TGTGCCAGCAGCGTTAGCGGGGGGCACTACAATGAGCAGTTCTTC. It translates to CASSVSGGHYNEQFF.

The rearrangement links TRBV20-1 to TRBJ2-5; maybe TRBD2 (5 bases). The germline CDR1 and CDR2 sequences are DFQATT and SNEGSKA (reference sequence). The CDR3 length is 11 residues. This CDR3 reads CSWTHQETQYF. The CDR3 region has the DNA TGCAGCTGGACTCATCAAGAGACCCAGTACTTC.

The CDR3 DNA reads as TGTGCCAGCAGCTTTGGGACACAAGCCTCCTACAATGAGCAGTTCTTC. Translating gives CASSFGTQASYNEQFF. The chain has TRBV5-4 and TRBJ2-1; perhaps TRBD1 as D (6 bases). The V and J ends lost 2 bases and 0 bases respectively, with 12 bases between them. From germline, CDR1 is SGHNT and CDR2 YYREEE (reference sequence). The CDR3 runs to 16 residues.

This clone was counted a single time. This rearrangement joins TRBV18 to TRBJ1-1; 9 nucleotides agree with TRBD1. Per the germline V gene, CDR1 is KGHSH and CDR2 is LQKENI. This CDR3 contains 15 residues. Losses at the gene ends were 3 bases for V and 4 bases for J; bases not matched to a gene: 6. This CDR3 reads CASSPSGTGSTEAFF. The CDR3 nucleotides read TGTGCCAGCTCACCGTCCGGGACAGGGTCCACTGAAGCTTTCTTT.

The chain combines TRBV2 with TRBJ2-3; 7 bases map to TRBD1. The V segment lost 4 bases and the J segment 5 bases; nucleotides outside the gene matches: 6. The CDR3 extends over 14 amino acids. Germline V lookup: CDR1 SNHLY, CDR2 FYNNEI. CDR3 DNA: TGTGCCAGCAGTGGCGACAGGGCGGTAGATACGCAGTATTTT. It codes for CASSGDRAVDTQYF. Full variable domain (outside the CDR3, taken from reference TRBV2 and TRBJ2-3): EPEVTQTPSHQVTQMGQEVILRCVPISNHLYFYWYRQILGQKVEFLVSFYNNEISEKSEIFDDQFSVERPDGSNFTLKIRSTKLEDSAMYFCASSGDRAVDTQYFGPGTRLTVL.

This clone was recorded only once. The CDR3 DNA reads TGTGCCAGCAGCTTAGAAGCAGGGGGCAGGGAGCAGTTCTTC. Its translation is CASSLEAGGREQFF. The chain couples TRBV11-2 to TRBJ2-1; 8 bases align to TRBD1. The CDR3 runs to 14 residues. Germline loops: CDR1 SGHAT, CDR2 FQNNGV. The J segment lost 10 bases and the V segment lost 0 bases, leaving 5 bases of the junction unmatched.

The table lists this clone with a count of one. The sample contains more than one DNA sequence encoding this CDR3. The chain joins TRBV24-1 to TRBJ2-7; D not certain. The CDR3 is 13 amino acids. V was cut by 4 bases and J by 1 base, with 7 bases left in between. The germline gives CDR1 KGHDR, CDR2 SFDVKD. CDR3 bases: TGTGCCACCAGTGACGCAGGTTCCTACGAGCAGTACTTC. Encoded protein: CATSDAGSYEQYF.

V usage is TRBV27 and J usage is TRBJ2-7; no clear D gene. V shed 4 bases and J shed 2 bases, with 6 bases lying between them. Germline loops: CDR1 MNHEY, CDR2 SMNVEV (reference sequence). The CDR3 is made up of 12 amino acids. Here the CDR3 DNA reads TGTGCCAGCAGTTCTATAACCTACGAGCAGTACTTC. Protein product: CASSSITYEQYF.

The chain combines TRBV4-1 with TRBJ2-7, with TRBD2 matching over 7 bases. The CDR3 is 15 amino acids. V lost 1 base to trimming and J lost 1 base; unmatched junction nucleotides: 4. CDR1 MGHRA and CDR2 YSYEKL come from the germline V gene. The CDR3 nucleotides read TGCGCCAGCAGCCAAGTCACAGCGGGGTCCTACGAGCAGTACTTC. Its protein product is CASSQVTAGSYEQYF.

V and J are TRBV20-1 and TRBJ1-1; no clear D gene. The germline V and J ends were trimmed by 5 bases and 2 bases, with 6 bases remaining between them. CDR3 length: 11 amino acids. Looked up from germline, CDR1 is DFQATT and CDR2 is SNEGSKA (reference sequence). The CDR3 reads CSARSNTEAFF. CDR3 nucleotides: TGCAGTGCTCGGTCAAACACTGAAGCTTTCTTT.

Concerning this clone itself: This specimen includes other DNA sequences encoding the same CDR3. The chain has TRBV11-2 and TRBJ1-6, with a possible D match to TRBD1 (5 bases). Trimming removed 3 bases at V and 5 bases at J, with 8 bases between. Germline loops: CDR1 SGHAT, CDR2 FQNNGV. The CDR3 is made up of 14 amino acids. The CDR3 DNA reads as TGTGCCAGCAGCTTCTCGGGGGATAATTCACCCCTCCACTTT. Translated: CASSFSGDNSPLHF.

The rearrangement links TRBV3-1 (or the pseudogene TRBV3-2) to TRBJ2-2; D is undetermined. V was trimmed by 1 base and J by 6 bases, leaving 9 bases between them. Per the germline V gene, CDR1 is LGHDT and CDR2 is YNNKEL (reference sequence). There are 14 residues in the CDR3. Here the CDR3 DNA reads TGTGCCAGCAGCCAAGCCCGTGAGGCCGGGGAGCTGTTTTTT. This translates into CASSQAREAGELFF.

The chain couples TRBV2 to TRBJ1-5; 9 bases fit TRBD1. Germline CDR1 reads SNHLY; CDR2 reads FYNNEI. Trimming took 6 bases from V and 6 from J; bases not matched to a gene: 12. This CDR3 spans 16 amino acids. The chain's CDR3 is CASRPNRDRVGQPQHF. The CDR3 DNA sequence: TGTGCCAGCAGGCCGAACAGGGACAGGGTAGGTCAGCCCCAGCATTTT.